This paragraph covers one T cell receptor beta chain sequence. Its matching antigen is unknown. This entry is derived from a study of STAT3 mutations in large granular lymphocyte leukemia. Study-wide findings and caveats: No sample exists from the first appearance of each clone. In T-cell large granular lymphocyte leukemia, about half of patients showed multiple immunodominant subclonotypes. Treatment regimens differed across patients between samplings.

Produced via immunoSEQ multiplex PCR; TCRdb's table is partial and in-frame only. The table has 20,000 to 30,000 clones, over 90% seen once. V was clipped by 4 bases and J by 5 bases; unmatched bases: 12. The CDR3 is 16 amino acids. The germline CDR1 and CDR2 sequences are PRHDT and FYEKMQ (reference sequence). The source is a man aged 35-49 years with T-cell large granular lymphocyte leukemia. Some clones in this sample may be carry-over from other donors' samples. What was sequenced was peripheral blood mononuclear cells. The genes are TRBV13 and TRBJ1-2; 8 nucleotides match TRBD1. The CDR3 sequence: CASSSRQGRPPYGYTF. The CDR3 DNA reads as TGTGCCAGCAGCTCCCGACAGGGGCGCCCCCCGTATGGCTACACCTTC.